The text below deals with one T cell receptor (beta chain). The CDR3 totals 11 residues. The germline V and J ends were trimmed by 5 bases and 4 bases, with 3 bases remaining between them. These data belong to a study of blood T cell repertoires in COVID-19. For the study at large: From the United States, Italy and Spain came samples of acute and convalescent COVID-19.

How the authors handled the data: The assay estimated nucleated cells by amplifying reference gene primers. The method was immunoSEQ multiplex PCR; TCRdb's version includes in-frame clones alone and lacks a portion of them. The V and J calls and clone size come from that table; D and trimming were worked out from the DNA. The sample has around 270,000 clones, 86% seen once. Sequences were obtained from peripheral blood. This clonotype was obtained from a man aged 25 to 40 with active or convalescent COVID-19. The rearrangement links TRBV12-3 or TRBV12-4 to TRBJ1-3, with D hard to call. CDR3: CASSTGNTIYF. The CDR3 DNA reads TGTGCCAGCAGTACAGGAAACACCATATATTTT.